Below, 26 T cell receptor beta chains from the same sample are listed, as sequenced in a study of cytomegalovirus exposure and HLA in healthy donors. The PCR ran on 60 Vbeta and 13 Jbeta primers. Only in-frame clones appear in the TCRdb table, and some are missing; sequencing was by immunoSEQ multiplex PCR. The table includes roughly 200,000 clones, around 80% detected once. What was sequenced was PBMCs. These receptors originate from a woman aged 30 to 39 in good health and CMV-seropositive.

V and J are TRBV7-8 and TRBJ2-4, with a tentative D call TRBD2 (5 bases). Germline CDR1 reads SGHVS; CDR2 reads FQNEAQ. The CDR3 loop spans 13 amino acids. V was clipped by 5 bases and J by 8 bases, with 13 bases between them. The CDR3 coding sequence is TGTGCCAGCAGCCGGGATTCGCGGCACATTCAGTACTTC. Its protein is CASSRDSRHIQYF.

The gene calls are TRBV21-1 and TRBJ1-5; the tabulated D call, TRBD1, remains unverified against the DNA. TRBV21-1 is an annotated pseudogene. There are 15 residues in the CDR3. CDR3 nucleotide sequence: TGTGCCAGCAGCGCCCGGACAGGGGGCAATCAGCCCCAGCATTTT. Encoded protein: CASSARTGGNQPQHF.

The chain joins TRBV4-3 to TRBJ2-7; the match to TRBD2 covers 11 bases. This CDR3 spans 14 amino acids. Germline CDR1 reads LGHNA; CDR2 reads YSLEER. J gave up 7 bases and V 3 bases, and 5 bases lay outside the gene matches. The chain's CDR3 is CASSHSGRAGEQYF. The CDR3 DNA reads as TGCGCCAGCAGCCATAGCGGGAGGGCTGGGGAGCAGTACTTC.

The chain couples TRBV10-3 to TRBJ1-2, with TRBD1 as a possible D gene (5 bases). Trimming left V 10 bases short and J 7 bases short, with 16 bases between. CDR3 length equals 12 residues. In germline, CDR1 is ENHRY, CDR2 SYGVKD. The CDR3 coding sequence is TGTGCCAACGGGGGGGTCACCGGTGGCTACACCTTC. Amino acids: CANGGVTGGYTF.

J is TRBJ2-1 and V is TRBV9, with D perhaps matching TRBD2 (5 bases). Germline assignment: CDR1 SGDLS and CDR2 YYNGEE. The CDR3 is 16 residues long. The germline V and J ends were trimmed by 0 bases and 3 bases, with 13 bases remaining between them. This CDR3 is CASSVVGRAFYNEQFF. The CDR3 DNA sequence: TGTGCCAGCAGCGTAGTAGGGCGGGCCTTCTACAATGAGCAGTTCTTC.

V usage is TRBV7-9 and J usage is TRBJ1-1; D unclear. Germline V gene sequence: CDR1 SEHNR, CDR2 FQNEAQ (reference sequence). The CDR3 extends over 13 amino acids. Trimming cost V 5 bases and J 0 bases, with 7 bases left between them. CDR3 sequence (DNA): TGTGCCAGCAGCCTAGACATGAACACTGAAGCTTTCTTT. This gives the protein CASSLDMNTEAFF.

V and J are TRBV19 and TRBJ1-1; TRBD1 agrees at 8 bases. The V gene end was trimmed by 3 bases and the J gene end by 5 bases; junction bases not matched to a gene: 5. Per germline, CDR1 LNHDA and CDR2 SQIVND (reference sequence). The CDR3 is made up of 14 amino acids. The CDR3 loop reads CASSITTGDTEAFF. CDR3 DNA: TGTGCCAGTAGTATCACGACAGGGGATACTGAAGCTTTCTTT.

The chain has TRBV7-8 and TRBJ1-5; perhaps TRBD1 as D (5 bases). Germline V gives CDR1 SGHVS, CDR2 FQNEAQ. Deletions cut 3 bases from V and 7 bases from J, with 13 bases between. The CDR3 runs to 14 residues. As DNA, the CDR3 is TGTGCCAGCAGCTTTCGTCAGGGAATCCAGCCCCAGCATTTT. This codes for CASSFRQGIQPQHF.

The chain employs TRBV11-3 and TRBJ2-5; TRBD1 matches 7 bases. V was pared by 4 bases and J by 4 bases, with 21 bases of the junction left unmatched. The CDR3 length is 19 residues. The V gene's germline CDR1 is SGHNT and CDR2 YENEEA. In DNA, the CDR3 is TGTGCCAGCAGCTCCGGGTCTCAGGGGGAAGTTAAGAACTCAGAGACCCAGTACTTC. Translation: CASSSGSQGEVKNSETQYF.

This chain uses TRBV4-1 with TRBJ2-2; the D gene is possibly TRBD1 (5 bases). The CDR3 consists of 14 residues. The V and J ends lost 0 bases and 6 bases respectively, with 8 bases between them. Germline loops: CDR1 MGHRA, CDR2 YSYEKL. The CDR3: CASSQDRAAGELFF. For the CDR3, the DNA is TGCGCCAGCAGCCAAGACAGGGCCGCCGGGGAGCTGTTTTTT.

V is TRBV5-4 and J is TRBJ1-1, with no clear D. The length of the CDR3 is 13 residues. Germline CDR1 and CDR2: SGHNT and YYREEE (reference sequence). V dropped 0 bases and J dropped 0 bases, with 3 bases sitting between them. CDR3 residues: CASSLGVNTEAFF. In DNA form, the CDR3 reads TGTGCCAGCAGCTTGGGAGTGAACACTGAAGCTTTCTTT.

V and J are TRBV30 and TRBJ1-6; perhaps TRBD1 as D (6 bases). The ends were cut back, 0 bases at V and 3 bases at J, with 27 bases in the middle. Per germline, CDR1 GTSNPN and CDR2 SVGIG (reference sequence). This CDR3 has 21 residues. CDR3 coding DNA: TGTGCCTGGAGTGTAGGGGGGGCAGGGGCCCGCAGGAGGTTCTATAATTCACCCCTCCACTTT. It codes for CAWSVGGAGARRRFYNSPLHF.

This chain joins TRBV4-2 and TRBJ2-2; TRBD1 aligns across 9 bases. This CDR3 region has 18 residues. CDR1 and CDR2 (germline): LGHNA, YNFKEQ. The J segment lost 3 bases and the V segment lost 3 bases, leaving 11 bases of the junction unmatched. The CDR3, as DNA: TGTGCCAGCAGCCATCCTTATACCGACAGGGGGGACACCGGGGAGCTGTTTTTT. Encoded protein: CASSHPYTDRGDTGELFF.

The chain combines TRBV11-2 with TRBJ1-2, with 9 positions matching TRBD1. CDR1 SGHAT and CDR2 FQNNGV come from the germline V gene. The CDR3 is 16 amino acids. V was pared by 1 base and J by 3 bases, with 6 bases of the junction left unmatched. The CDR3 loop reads CASSLGTGVEDYGYTF. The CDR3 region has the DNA TGTGCCAGCAGCTTAGGGACAGGGGTGGAGGACTATGGCTACACCTTC.

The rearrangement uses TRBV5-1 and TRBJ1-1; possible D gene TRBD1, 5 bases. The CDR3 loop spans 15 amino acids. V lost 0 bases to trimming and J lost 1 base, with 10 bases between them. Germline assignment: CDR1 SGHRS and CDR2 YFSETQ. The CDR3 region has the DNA TGCGCCAGCAGCTTGGTCGCAGGGTCGAACACTGAAGCTTTCTTT. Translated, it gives CASSLVAGSNTEAFF.

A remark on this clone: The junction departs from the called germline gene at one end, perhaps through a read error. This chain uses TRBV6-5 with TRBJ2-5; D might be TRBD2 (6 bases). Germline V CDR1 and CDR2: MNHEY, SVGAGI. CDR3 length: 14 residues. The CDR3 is CAGSYSGRQETQYF. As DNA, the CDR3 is TGTGCCGGCAGTTACTCGGGGAGGCAAGAGACCCAGTACTTC.

This CDR3 reads CASSLDSGTDTQYF. CDR3 DNA sequence: TGTGCCAGCAGCTTGGACAGTGGCACAGATACGCAGTATTTT. The J gene is TRBJ2-3, the V gene TRBV9, with D possibly being TRBD1 (6 bases). Trimming shortened V by 4 bases and J by 1 base, and 10 bases separated the two germline ends. CDR1 and CDR2 (germline): SGDLS, YYNGEE. CDR3 length: 14 amino acids.

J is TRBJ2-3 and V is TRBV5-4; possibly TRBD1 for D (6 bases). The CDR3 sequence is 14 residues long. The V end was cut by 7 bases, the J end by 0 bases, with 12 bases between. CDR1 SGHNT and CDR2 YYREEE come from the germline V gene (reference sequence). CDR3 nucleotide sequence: TGTGCCAGCTCTGGCAGGGGTAGCACAGATACGCAGTATTTT. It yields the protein CASSGRGSTDTQYF.

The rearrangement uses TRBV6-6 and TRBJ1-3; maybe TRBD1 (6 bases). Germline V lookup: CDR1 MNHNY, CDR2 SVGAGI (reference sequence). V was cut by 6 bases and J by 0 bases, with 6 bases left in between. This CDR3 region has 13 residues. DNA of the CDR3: TGTGCCAGCAGGGACAGCTCTGGAAACACCATATATTTT. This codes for CASRDSSGNTIYF.

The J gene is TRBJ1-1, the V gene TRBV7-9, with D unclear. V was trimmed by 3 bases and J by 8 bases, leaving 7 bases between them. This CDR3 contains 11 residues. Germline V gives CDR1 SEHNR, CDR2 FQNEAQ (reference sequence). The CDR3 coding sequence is TGTGCCAGCAGCTTGTCCCTGGAAGCTTTCTTT. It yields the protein CASSLSLEAFF.

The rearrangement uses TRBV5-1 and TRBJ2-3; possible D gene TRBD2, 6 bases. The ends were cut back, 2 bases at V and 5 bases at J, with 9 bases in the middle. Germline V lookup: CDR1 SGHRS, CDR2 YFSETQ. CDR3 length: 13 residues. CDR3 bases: TGCGCCAGCAGCTTTTCGGAGGGAGATACGCAGTATTTT. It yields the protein CASSFSEGDTQYF.

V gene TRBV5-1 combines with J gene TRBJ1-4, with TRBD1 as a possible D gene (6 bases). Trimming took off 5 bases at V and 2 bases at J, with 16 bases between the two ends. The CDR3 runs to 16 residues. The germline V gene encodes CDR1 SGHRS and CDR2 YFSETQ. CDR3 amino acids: CASRSAAGDTNEKLFF. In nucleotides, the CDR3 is TGCGCCAGCAGATCGGCGGCAGGGGACACTAATGAAAAACTGTTTTTT.

The CDR3 region has the DNA TGTGCCGGCGGAGCCCCTGGGGGGGTCGACGAGCAGTACTTC. Its protein product is CAGGAPGGVDEQYF. The chain recombines TRBV28 with TRBJ2-7, with TRBD2 identical over 7 bases. The V gene end was trimmed by 11 bases and the J gene end by 5 bases; junction bases not matched to a gene: 15. This CDR3 comprises 14 residues. Germline loops: CDR1 MDHEN, CDR2 SYDVKM.

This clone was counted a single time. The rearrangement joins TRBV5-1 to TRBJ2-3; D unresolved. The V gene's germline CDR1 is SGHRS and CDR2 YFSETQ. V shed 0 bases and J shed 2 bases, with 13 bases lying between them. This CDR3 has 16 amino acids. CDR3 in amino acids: CASSLAETPVTDTQYF. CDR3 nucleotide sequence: TGCGCCAGCAGCTTGGCCGAGACACCGGTCACAGATACGCAGTATTTT.

The CDR3 DNA sequence: TGCGCCAGCAGCCAAACTAAGACAGGGGCGTTGTATGGCTACACCTTC. Amino acids: CASSQTKTGALYGYTF. V gene TRBV4-3 combines with J gene TRBJ1-2; 8 bases align to TRBD1. CDR3 size: 16 residues. Germline V gives CDR1 LGHNA, CDR2 YSLEER. V was pared by 2 bases and J by 5 bases, with 10 bases of the junction left unmatched.

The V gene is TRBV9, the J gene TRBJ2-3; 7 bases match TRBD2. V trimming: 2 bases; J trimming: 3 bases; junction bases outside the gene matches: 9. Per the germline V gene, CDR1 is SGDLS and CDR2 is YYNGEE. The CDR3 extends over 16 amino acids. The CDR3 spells CASSVTPGGGTDTQYF. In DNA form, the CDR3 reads TGTGCCAGCAGCGTGACCCCGGGGGGTGGTACAGATACGCAGTATTTT.